Below, 7 T cell receptor beta chains from the same sample are listed, as sequenced in a study of OX40 agonist ivuxolimab in advanced cancers. Method: immunoSEQ multiplex PCR; TCRdb's copy keeps in-frame clones and lacks some. This table has 65,000 to 70,000 clones, around 89% appearing once. The sequencing used CD4+ or CD8+ T cells sorted from blood, collected in a trial of the OX40 agonist ivuxolimab. The origin of the receptors is an adult with an advanced solid tumor such as melanoma, head and neck, liver or kidney cancer.

The rearrangement links TRBV5-1 to TRBJ2-1; 11 bases map to TRBD2. This CDR3 comprises 16 residues. In germline, CDR1 is SGHRS, CDR2 YFSETQ. Trimming cost V 1 base and J 4 bases; bases outside gene matches: 4. CDR3 residues: CASSLPGLAEYNEQFF. Here the CDR3 DNA reads TGCGCCAGCAGCTTGCCGGGACTAGCGGAATACAATGAGCAGTTCTTC.

The V and J genes are TRBV6-6 and TRBJ2-5; possible D gene TRBD1, 5 bases. With 6 bases removed from V and 5 bases from J, the gap between germline ends came to 16 bases. Germline CDR1 and CDR2: MNHNY and SVGAGI (reference sequence). This CDR3 is 14 amino acids long. CDR3 loop: CASRTAQGSETQYF. For the CDR3, the DNA is TGTGCCAGCAGGACAGCCCAGGGCTCGGAGACCCAGTACTTC.

This clone was found a few times. This rearrangement joins TRBV4-2 to TRBJ2-7, with D uncertain. The CDR3 covers 15 residues. The V end was cut by 1 base, the J end by 7 bases, with 17 bases between. CDR1 is LGHNA, CDR2 YNFKEQ, per germline. This CDR3 is CASSQGELRSGEQYF. The DNA of the CDR3 is TGTGCCAGCAGCCAAGGGGAACTTCGGTCGGGTGAGCAGTACTTC.

The J gene is TRBJ1-6, the V gene TRBV6-1; maybe TRBD1 (5 bases). CDR3 size: 15 residues. Germline CDR1 and CDR2: MNHNS and SASEGT. V lost 4 bases and J 8 bases, leaving 15 bases between the germline ends. DNA of the CDR3: TGTGCCAGCAGTGCGGACAAGGGCCCTTATTCACCCCTCCACTTT. Protein: CASSADKGPYSPLHF.

The chain employs TRBV13 and TRBJ2-4, with D perhaps matching TRBD1 (5 bases). The germline V gene encodes CDR1 PRHDT and CDR2 FYEKMQ (reference sequence). This CDR3 is built from 16 residues. Deletions cut 2 bases from V and 6 bases from J, with 17 bases between. The chain's CDR3 is CASSLRGFGAANIQYF. CDR3 coding DNA: TGTGCCAGCAGCTTAAGGGGCTTTGGGGCAGCAAACATTCAGTACTTC.

This clone was detected a few times. CDR3 DNA: TGTGCCAGCACATGGGACAGCACAAGTTATGGCTACACCTTC. Amino acids: CASTWDSTSYGYTF. The chain uses TRBV2 and TRBJ1-2; TRBD1 aligns across 7 bases. The germline V gene encodes CDR1 SNHLY and CDR2 FYNNEI. This CDR3 is 14 amino acids long. V lost 7 bases, J lost 5 bases, and 10 bases stayed unmatched.

This chain links TRBV19 with TRBJ2-3, with TRBD2 identical over 13 bases. Germline lookup yields CDR1 LNHDA and CDR2 SQIVND (reference sequence). V was pared by 5 bases and J by 1 base, with 3 bases of the junction left unmatched. CDR3 length: 16 residues. CDR3 sequence: CASSAGLAGGTDTQYF. CDR3 coding DNA: TGTGCCAGTAGTGCTGGACTAGCGGGGGGCACAGATACGCAGTATTTT.